This TCR beta chain was observed in a study of blood T cell repertoires in COVID-19. Background on the study: There were acute and convalescent COVID-19 samples, and they came from the United States, Italy and Spain. PBMCs, B-cell-depleted T cells, or T cells were the source of the cDNA or gDNA that made up the material.

The CDR3 length is 10 residues. V was pared by 8 bases and J by 6 bases, with 4 bases between. Source study methods: Estimated nucleated cell counts came from reference gene primer amplification. Data came from immunoSEQ multiplex PCR; TCRdb stores just in-frame clones and leaves some out. For V, J and clone size, that table is used; D and trimming come from the DNA. Among around 60,000 clones, about 86% were seen once, and the ten largest hold around 1.2%. V usage is TRBV12-3 or TRBV12-4 and J usage is TRBJ2-2; the D is unclear. This TCR derives from a man aged 35-49 years with acute or convalescent COVID-19. Material for sequencing was peripheral blood. The CDR3 nucleotides are TGTGCCAGCTCAGCCGGGGAGCTGTTTTTT. Amino acid sequence: CASSAGELFF.